This passage covers 19 T cell receptor beta chains from one sample sequenced in a study of long-term antiretroviral therapy in people with HIV. The assay, immunoSEQ v3.0, was run at survey level. TCRdb's copy holds only in-frame clones and misses some; the assay was immunoSEQ multiplex PCR. The sample holds around 20,000 clones; 76% are singletons and the top ten take approximately 15%. The sequencing here drew on unsorted PBMCs, taken 0.5 years before starting antiretroviral therapy. The receptor source for this set is a woman between 45 and 60 years old with HIV.

V usage is TRBV11-2 and J usage is TRBJ2-5; D gene ambiguous. This CDR3 region has 13 residues. CDR1 SGHAT and CDR2 FQNNGV come from the germline V gene. V lost 0 bases and J 5 bases, leaving 7 bases between the germline ends. The CDR3 sequence: CASSLEVRETQYF. The CDR3, as DNA: TGTGCCAGCAGCTTAGAAGTCAGGGAGACCCAGTACTTC.

The J gene is TRBJ2-7, the V gene TRBV5-1; 12 nucleotides agree with TRBD1. The CDR3 has 16 amino acids. Germline V gene data show CDR1 as SGHRS and CDR2 as YFSETQ. Trimming at V came to 0 bases and at J to 4 bases, leaving 5 bases not matched to a gene. CDR3 sequence: CASSLAPGQGAYEQYV. The DNA for the CDR3 is TGCGCCAGCAGCTTGGCCCCGGGACAGGGGGCTTACGAGCAGTACGTC.

The V call is TRBV7-8, the J call TRBJ1-1; D not certain. The ends were cut back, 5 bases at V and 0 bases at J, with 7 bases in the middle. This CDR3 has 13 residues. Germline CDR1 and CDR2: SGHVS and FQNEAQ. In DNA, the CDR3 is TGTGCCAGCAGCAAACGGATGAACACTGAAGCTTTCTTT. Translated, it gives CASSKRMNTEAFF. The whole variable domain, remainder taken from reference TRBV7-8 and TRBJ1-1, is GAGVSQSPRYKVAKRGQDVALRCDPISGHVSLFWYQQALGQGPEFLTYFQNEAQLDKSGLPSDRFFAERPEGSVSTLKIQRTQQEDSAVYLCASSKRMNTEAFFGQGTRLTVV.

By its share, this clone is medium-sized (0.01 to 0.1%). The chain links TRBV7-6 to TRBJ2-5, with D possibly being TRBD1 or TRBD2 (5 bases each). The germline V and J ends were trimmed by 5 bases and 4 bases, with 17 bases remaining between them. The germline gives CDR1 SGHVS, CDR2 FNYEAQ. The length of the CDR3 is 15 residues. The CDR3 DNA is TGTGCCAGCAGCGAAGGCGCCGGGACGGTAGAGACCCAGTACTTC. It translates to CASSEGAGTVETQYF.

The chain combines TRBV7-9 with TRBJ1-3; a possible D gene is TRBD1 (6 bases). Trimming pared 3 bases from V and 4 bases from J, leaving 22 bases between. The CDR3 has 18 amino acids. In germline, CDR1 is SEHNR, CDR2 FQNEAQ (reference sequence). The CDR3 here is CASSFPRDTRWVGNTIYF. The CDR3 region has the DNA TGTGCCAGCAGCTTCCCCCGGGACACCCGATGGGTCGGAAACACCATATATTTT. Variable domain in full (rest from reference TRBV7-9 and TRBJ1-3): DTGVSQNPRHKITKRGQNVTFRCDPISEHNRLYWYRQTLGQGPEFLTYFQNEAQLEKSRLLSDRFSAERPKGSFSTLEIQRTEQGDSAMYLCASSFPRDTRWVGNTIYFGEGSWLTVV.

The chain links TRBV5-8 to TRBJ2-2; D is possibly TRBD1 or TRBD2 (6 bases each). Germline-derived CDR1 and CDR2 are SGHTS and YDEGEE. This CDR3 spans 16 amino acids. V shed 1 base and J shed 1 base, with 11 bases lying between them. The CDR3: CASSLYRGLNTGELFF. The CDR3 DNA reads as TGTGCCAGCAGCTTGTATCGGGGGCTGAACACCGGGGAGCTGTTTTTT.

V usage is TRBV20-1 and J usage is TRBJ1-2, with unresolved D. CDR1 is DFQATT, CDR2 SNEGSKA, per germline (reference sequence). CDR3 length: 9 residues. The CDR3 nucleotides are TGCAGGTCGCCCGACGGCTACACCTTC. Residues: CRSPDGYTF.

This clone was detected only a few times. The chain joins TRBV6-1 to TRBJ2-3; tentatively, D is TRBD1 or TRBD2 (5 bases each). CDR3 length: 14 residues. Germline V lookup: CDR1 MNHNS, CDR2 SASEGT. V lost 3 bases to trimming and J lost 5 bases, with 12 bases between them. The CDR3 sequence: CASSDVGAGDTQYF. The CDR3 DNA reads as TGTGCCAGCAGTGATGTAGGGGCGGGAGATACGCAGTATTTT.

V gene TRBV27 combines with J gene TRBJ1-6, with D uncertain. The germline V gene has CDR1 MNHEY and CDR2 SMNVEV (reference sequence). This CDR3 has 17 amino acids. V was trimmed by 2 bases and J by 7 bases, leaving 18 bases between them. The CDR3 is CASSLSNRASANSPLHF. In DNA, the CDR3 is TGTGCCAGCAGTTTAAGCAATAGGGCGTCTGCAAATTCACCCCTCCACTTT.

The chain employs TRBV20-1 and TRBJ2-5; D gene uncertain. With 1 base removed from V and 4 bases from J, the gap between germline ends came to 1 base. Germline V lookup: CDR1 DFQATT, CDR2 SNEGSKA (reference sequence). This CDR3 is 10 amino acids long. The CDR3 spells CSARGETQYF. CDR3 nucleotide sequence: TGCAGTGCTAGAGGAGAGACCCAGTACTTC.

The chain joins TRBV2 to TRBJ2-7; D uncertain. V lost 7 bases to trimming and J lost 3 bases, with 16 bases between them. The germline V gene has CDR1 SNHLY and CDR2 FYNNEI. This CDR3 is built from 14 residues. CDR3 loop: CASIASPNLYEQYF. Here the CDR3 DNA reads TGTGCCAGCATTGCCAGCCCTAACCTCTACGAGCAGTACTTC. The whole variable domain, remainder taken from reference TRBV2 and TRBJ2-7, is EPEVTQTPSHQVTQMGQEVILRCVPISNHLYFYWYRQILGQKVEFLVSFYNNEISEKSEIFDDQFSVERPDGSNFTLKIRSTKLEDSAMYFCASIASPNLYEQYFGPGTRLTVT.

The chain uses TRBV7-3 and TRBJ2-3, with 10 bases fitting TRBD2. This CDR3 is 15 amino acids long. Germline-derived CDR1 and CDR2 are SGHTA and FQGTGA. The junction had 7 bases not matched to a gene; V was cut back by 5 bases and J by 5 bases. CDR3 residues: CASSASAGGRDTQYF. The CDR3 DNA is TGTGCCAGCAGCGCTTCAGCGGGGGGGCGAGATACGCAGTATTTT.

The chain employs TRBV7-2 and TRBJ2-1, with 15 positions matching TRBD2. With 4 bases clipped from V and 8 bases from J, the junction kept 12 bases outside the gene matches. The CDR3 is 18 residues long. Germline-derived CDR1 and CDR2 are SGHTA and FQGNSA. CDR3 coding DNA: TGTGCCAGCAGCTCGCGGGGACTAGCGGGGGGCAATACACATGAGCAGTTCTTC. This sequence encodes CASSSRGLAGGNTHEQFF.

This clone came up a few times. The chain joins TRBV5-1 to TRBJ1-2; 8 bases are shared with TRBD1. Germline CDR1 and CDR2: SGHRS and YFSETQ. J gave up 7 bases and V 4 bases, and 6 bases lay outside the gene matches. The CDR3 totals 13 residues. CDR3 sequence (DNA): TGCGCCAGCAGCACGACAGGGGCGGGTGGCTACACCTTC. This encodes CASSTTGAGGYTF.

CDR3 protein: CAWSEEYRGPAFF. The CDR3 nucleotides are TGTGCCTGGAGTGAGGAGTATCGGGGGCCGGCTTTCTTT. The chain uses TRBV30 and TRBJ1-1; perhaps TRBD1 as D (6 bases). Looked up from germline, CDR1 is GTSNPN and CDR2 is SVGIG (reference sequence). The CDR3 contains 13 residues. Deletions cut 1 base from V and 11 bases from J, with 17 bases between.

The V call is TRBV30, the J call TRBJ2-2, with D unresolved. CDR1 and CDR2 from the germline V gene are GTSNPN and SVGIG (reference sequence). The CDR3 spans 15 residues. Between the trimmed V and J ends, which lost 0 bases and 5 bases, there was a span of 13 bases. Here the CDR3 reads CAWSVVKGRTGELFF. The CDR3 region has the DNA TGTGCCTGGAGTGTTGTAAAGGGTCGGACCGGGGAGCTGTTTTTT. The whole variable domain, filled in from reference TRBV30 and TRBJ2-2, reads SQTIHQWPATLVQPVGSPLSLECTVEGTSNPNLYWYRQAAGRGLQLLFYSVGIGQISSEVPQNLSASRPQDRQFILSSKKLLLSDSGFYLCAWSVVKGRTGELFFGEGSRLTVL.

This clone was picked up a small number of times. The J gene is TRBJ2-2, the V gene TRBV4-2; 8 nucleotides line up with TRBD1. J lost 4 bases, V lost 7 bases, and 8 bases had no gene match. The CDR3 contains 15 residues. CDR1 is LGHNA, CDR2 YNFKEQ, per germline. CDR3 loop: CASTPGTGGTGELFF. As DNA, the CDR3 is TGTGCCAGCACCCCAGGGACAGGAGGCACCGGGGAGCTGTTTTTT.

The chain couples TRBV6-5 to TRBJ2-7; D gene unclear. Germline CDR1 is MNHEY and CDR2 is SVGAGI. This CDR3 has 14 residues. V dropped 6 bases and J dropped 3 bases, with 15 bases sitting between them. CDR3 sequence reads: CASSRKGFVYEQYF. CDR3 coding DNA: TGTGCCAGCAGCCGAAAAGGGTTTGTCTACGAGCAGTACTTC.

This rearrangement joins TRBV19 to TRBJ1-1; 8 nucleotides line up with TRBD1. The CDR3 extends over 15 amino acids. Germline V lookup: CDR1 LNHDA, CDR2 SQIVND (reference sequence). With V trimmed by 4 bases and J by 9 bases, 13 bases remained unmatched. This CDR3 reads CASSNYGQGMVQAFF. The CDR3 DNA reads TGTGCCAGTAGTAACTACGGACAGGGAATGGTTCAAGCTTTCTTT.